This TCR beta chain was observed in a study of blood T cell repertoires in COVID-19. Study-level information: PBMCs, B-cell-depleted T cells, or T cells were the source of the cDNA or gDNA that made up the material.

Under the authors' procedure: Amplification of reference gene primers was used by the study to estimate nucleated cell counts. Here immunoSEQ multiplex PCR was the method, and the copy in TCRdb shows in-frame clones only, minus some. V and J calls and clone size are those listed in that table; D and trimming were worked out from the DNA. The data show about 440,000 clones, roughly 87% seen once. Cohort placement rested on clinical history that participants reported themselves. This CDR3 has 17 amino acids. Germline trimming cut 6 bases from V and 2 bases from J; bases unmatched to any gene: 10. Germline V gene data show CDR1 as MDHEN and CDR2 as SYDVKM.

The receptor was derived from a woman aged 18-35 years with acute COVID-19. The sequenced sample was PBMCs or T cells enriched from blood (not recorded which). The rearrangement links TRBV28 to TRBJ2-2, with 9 bases that match TRBD1. Written as DNA, the CDR3 is TGTGCCAGCAGGTTCACTGGGGACAGGGCTAACACCGGGGAGCTGTTTTTT. It is translated as CASRFTGDRANTGELFF.